This T cell receptor beta chain was obtained from a study of blood T cell repertoires in COVID-19. Sequencing was performed with immunoSEQ multiplex PCR; in TCRdb, only in-frame clones are kept and a portion is missing. This table has over 60,000 clones, more than 80% appearing once. This CDR3 contains 14 residues. Germline CDR1 reads SGHAT; CDR2 reads FQDESV (reference sequence). V shed 2 bases, J shed 4 bases, and the junction held 2 bases outside the gene matches. The J gene is TRBJ2-5, the V gene TRBV11-1; 9 bases match TRBD1. This clonotype was sampled from an elderly woman with active or convalescent COVID-19. Sequencing was done on a sample of peripheral blood. CDR3 bases: TGTGCCAGCAGCTTACGGGACAGGGTAGAGACCCAGTACTTC. This sequence encodes CASSLRDRVETQYF.